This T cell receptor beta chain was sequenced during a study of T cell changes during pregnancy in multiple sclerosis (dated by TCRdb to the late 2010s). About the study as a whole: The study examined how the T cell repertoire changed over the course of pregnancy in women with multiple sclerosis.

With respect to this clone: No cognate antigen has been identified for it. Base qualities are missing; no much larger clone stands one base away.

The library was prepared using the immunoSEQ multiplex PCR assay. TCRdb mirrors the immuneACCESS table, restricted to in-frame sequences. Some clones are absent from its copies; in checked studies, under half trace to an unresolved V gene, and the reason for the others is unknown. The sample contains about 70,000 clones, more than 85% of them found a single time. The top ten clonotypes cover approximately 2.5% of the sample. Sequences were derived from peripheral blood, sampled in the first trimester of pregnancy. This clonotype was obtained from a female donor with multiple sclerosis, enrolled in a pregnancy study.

The DNA is as follows: TGTGCCAGCAGCTCCAATTTAGCGGGGGGATACAATGAGCAGTTCTTC. Its product reads: CASSSNLAGGYNEQFF. In this chain, TRBV7-9 is recombined with TRBJ2-1; 10 middle bases align to TRBD2. CDR1 SEHNR and CDR2 FQNEAQ are derived from the germline V gene (reference sequence). The CDR3 goes from the cysteine to the phenylalanine over 16 residues. Only the CDR3 DNA stays, 48 bases, in frame from base 1. V ends up 4 bases short and J 4 bases short, with an unmatched junction base count of 7.